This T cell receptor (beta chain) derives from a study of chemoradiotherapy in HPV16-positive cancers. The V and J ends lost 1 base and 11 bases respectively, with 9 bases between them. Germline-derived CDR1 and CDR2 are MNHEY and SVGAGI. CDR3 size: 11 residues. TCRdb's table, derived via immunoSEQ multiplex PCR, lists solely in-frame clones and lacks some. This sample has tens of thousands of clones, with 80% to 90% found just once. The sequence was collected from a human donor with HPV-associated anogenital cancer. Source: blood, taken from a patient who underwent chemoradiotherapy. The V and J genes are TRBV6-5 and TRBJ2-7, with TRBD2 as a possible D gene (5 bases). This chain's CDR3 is CASSYLGVEYF. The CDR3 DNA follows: TGTGCCAGCAGTTACTTGGGAGTGGAGTACTTC.